A selection of T cell receptor beta chains follows, all from one sample in a study of T-cell memory formation after mild COVID-19. MiXCR, applied by TCRdb to the 5' RACE reads, yields one record per CDR3 protein. The table shows more than 300,000 distinct CDR3 sequences, with roughly 15% occurring only once. The sequenced sample consisted of PBMCs or a T cell subset sorted from them (not recorded which). Receptor source: a man between 18 and 35 years old who had mild COVID-19 (a few samples of this study predate the infection). Cell type and time point are not known. The CDR3 runs from the conserved cysteine through the conserved F or W. Each record gives: V gene, J gene, CDR3 protein.

TRBV19	TRBJ1-4	CASSITLPANEKLFF
TRBV20-1	TRBJ2-5	CSALTTSGTYQETQYF
TRBV4-3	TRBJ2-2	CASSPRQQTGELFF
TRBV5-1	TRBJ2-1	CASSLAGGRDSYNEQFF
TRBV10-3	TRBJ2-1	CAISSVASGNEQFF
TRBV7-2	TRBJ1-6	CASSWDISPLHF
TRBV5-4	TRBJ2-1	CASSPPKTGGSYNEQFF
TRBV5-5	TRBJ2-5	CASSFGQGVGETQYF
TRBV4-1	TRBJ2-2	CASSQAGEAGELFF
TRBV20-1	TRBJ2-5	CSGDQETQYF
TRBV4-3	TRBJ1-1	CASSQGQGFATEAFF
TRBV2	TRBJ2-5	CASKERGTAPQYF
TRBV7-3	TRBJ2-2	CASSSSRGGSGELFF
TRBV3-1	TRBJ2-1	CASSQSAAGGRYNEQFF
TRBV6-5	TRBJ1-1	CASSYEGFGNTEAFF
TRBV3-1	TRBJ2-7	CASSQDLGYEQYF
TRBV6-5	TRBJ1-5	CASSHLGGSGPQHF
TRBV7-9	TRBJ1-1	CASSPHLAEAFF
TRBV20-1	TRBJ1-2	CSARTGTGRFYTF
TRBV5-1	TRBJ1-2	CASRLDSFNYGYTF
TRBV20-1	TRBJ2-2	CSASPGNGGELFF
TRBV5-6	TRBJ2-5	CASSLLGGKETQYF
TRBV29-1	TRBJ2-3	CSVEVRSTDTQYF
TRBV4-3	TRBJ2-3	CASSPPRADTQYF
TRBV5-6	TRBJ1-5	CASSLGAGPQHF
TRBV11-2	TRBJ2-1	CASAPGGEQFF
TRBV27	TRBJ2-5	CASTPLGDPGTQYF
TRBV4-3	TRBJ2-1	CASSQPMAGGYNEQFF
TRBV6-6	TRBJ1-2	CASSDGGEGGNYGYTF
TRBV7-8	TRBJ2-5	CASNPTGEGETQYF
TRBV2	TRBJ2-3	CASSEYATGGTDTQYF
TRBV10-3	TRBJ2-5	CAIGDTQETQYF
TRBV5-1	TRBJ2-2	CASRTPDRNTGELFF
TRBV7-2	TRBJ2-5	CASSRTGLGAGETQYF
TRBV15	TRBJ2-3	CATSRRDRNTDTQYF
TRBV12-3/TRBV12-4	TRBJ2-7	CASSPRDASDEQYF
TRBV29-1	TRBJ2-5	CSVDVGYGETQYF
TRBV5-1	TRBJ2-5	CASSLAPGANKETQYF
TRBV3-1	TRBJ2-7	CASSRLTSLRGQYF
TRBV7-3	TRBJ2-7	CASSPFAGGDEQYF